A selection of T cell receptor beta chains follows, all from one sample in a study of cytomegalovirus exposure and HLA in healthy donors. Only in-frame clones appear in the TCRdb table, and some are missing; sequencing was by immunoSEQ multiplex PCR. The table records 130,000 to 150,000 clones, 85% to 90% of them present only once. Sequencing used PBMCs. These receptors were collected from a young woman in good health and CMV-seropositive. The CDR3 runs from the conserved cysteine through the conserved F or W. The D gene is left open where the match is weak. A row's size may be missing; if present it is once, few, many or a size class.

clone size,J gene,V gene,D gene,CDR3 protein,CDR3 DNA
NA,TRBJ1-4,TRBV29-1,TRBD1,CSVEVGGQNEKLFF,TGCAGCGTTGAGGTGGGGGGACAGAATGAAAAACTGTTTTTT
NA,TRBJ2-5,TRBV4-3,TRBD1,CASSQDIQGAGETQYF,TGCGCCAGCAGCCAAGACATTCAGGGGGCGGGGGAGACCCAGTACTTC
NA,TRBJ2-3,TRBV7-9,TRBD2,CASSRTSGGLGTDTQYF,TGTGCCAGCAGTAGGACTAGCGGGGGCTTGGGTACAGATACGCAGTATTTT
NA,TRBJ2-5,TRBV4-3,NA,CASSQGTARQETQYF,TGCGCCAGCAGCCAAGGGACAGCACGACAAGAGACCCAGTACTTC
NA,TRBJ2-1,TRBV5-1,NA,CASSLAGNEQFF,TGCGCCAGCAGCTTGGCCGGGAATGAGCAGTTCTTC
NA,TRBJ2-1,TRBV5-1,NA,CASSLASVLVNEQFF,TGCGCCAGCAGCTTGGCCTCAGTTCTGGTCAATGAGCAGTTCTTC
few,TRBJ1-4,TRBV30,NA,CAWGHLATNEKLFF,TGTGCCTGGGGACACCTTGCAACTAATGAAAAACTGTTTTTT
NA,TRBJ1-4,TRBV29-1,NA,CSVCSPNEKLFF,TGCAGCGTTTGTTCTCCTAATGAAAAACTGTTTTTT
NA,TRBJ2-5,TRBV6-6,TRBD1,CASSGSGTGQETQYF,TGTGCCAGCAGTGGATCCGGGACAGGTCAAGAGACCCAGTACTTC
NA,TRBJ2-3,TRBV27,NA,CASSLQGSDTQYF,TGTGCCAGCAGTTTACAGGGGAGTGATACGCAGTATTTT
NA,TRBJ2-2,TRBV2,TRBD2,CASSEWLAGGINTGELFF,TGTGCCAGCAGTGAGTGGCTAGCGGGAGGGATAAACACCGGGGAGCTGTTTTTT
medium-sized,TRBJ2-7,TRBV6-1,TRBD2,CASSEASGSSYEQYF,TGTGCCAGCAGTGAAGCAAGCGGGAGCTCCTACGAGCAGTACTTC
NA,TRBJ1-4,TRBV19,TRBD1,CASSTPGTGTNEKLFF,TGTGCCAGTAGTACGCCTGGGACAGGGACTAATGAAAAACTGTTTTTT
NA,TRBJ1-1,TRBV2,NA,CASRFHSRNTEAFF,TGTGCCAGCAGGTTCCACAGCCGCAACACTGAAGCTTTCTTT
many,TRBJ2-1,TRBV29-1,TRBD1,CSVDQQGTDNEQFF,TGCAGCGTTGACCAACAGGGGACAGACAATGAGCAGTTCTTC
NA,TRBJ2-1,TRBV19,TRBD2,CASSKTSGSYNEQFF,TGTGCCAGTAGTAAGACTAGCGGGTCCTACAATGAGCAGTTCTTC
few,TRBJ2-1,TRBV5-4,TRBD2,CASSLGGLASRNEQFF,TGTGCCAGCAGCTTGGGGGGACTAGCGTCCAGGAATGAGCAGTTCTTC
NA,TRBJ2-1,TRBV14,TRBD2,CASSQIPGLANEQFF,TGTGCCAGCAGCCAAATCCCGGGACTAGCGAATGAGCAGTTCTTC
NA,TRBJ1-2,TRBV5-1,NA,CASSLLQEANYGYTF,TGCGCCAGCAGCTTGCTTCAGGAGGCTAACTATGGCTACACCTTC
NA,TRBJ2-5,TRBV7-2,NA,CASSLRLAKYF,TGTGCCAGCAGCTTACGATTAGCTAAGTACTTC
NA,TRBJ2-3,TRBV25-1,TRBD2,CASRTSGGTDTQYF,TGTGCCAGCAGGACTAGCGGGGGCACAGATACGCAGTATTTT
NA,TRBJ2-3,TRBV18,TRBD2,CASSPPNSGDTQYF,TGTGCCAGCTCACCACCGAATAGCGGGGATACGCAGTATTTT
NA,TRBJ2-7,TRBV19,NA,CASREDPGRGSYEQYF,TGTGCCAGTAGGGAGGACCCAGGCAGGGGATCGTACGAGCAGTACTTC
NA,TRBJ1-2,TRBV13,NA,CASSLGGGKVGYGYTF,TGTGCCAGCAGCTTAGGCGGAGGGAAGGTCGGCTATGGCTACACCTTC
NA,TRBJ2-3,TRBV30,TRBD1,CAWSVRDRVFIDTQYF,TGTGCCTGGAGTGTAAGGGACAGGGTATTTATCGATACGCAGTATTTT
NA,TRBJ2-5,TRBV20-1,NA,CSARGEETQYF,TGCAGTGCTAGAGGGGAGGAGACCCAGTACTTC
NA,TRBJ1-4,TRBV14,TRBD1,CASSRPQGAGVEKLFF,TGTGCCAGCAGCCGGCCGCAGGGGGCTGGAGTTGAAAAACTGTTTTTT
NA,TRBJ2-1,TRBV10-1,NA,CASSRGVAGQFF,TGCGCCAGCAGCAGGGGAGTCGCGGGGCAGTTCTTC
NA,TRBJ2-5,TRBV9,NA,CASSSGNGGETQYF,TGTGCCAGCAGCTCGGGGAACGGTGGGGAGACCCAGTACTTC
NA,TRBJ1-2,TRBV11-2,NA,CASSLGYGYGYTF,TGTGCCAGCAGCTTAGGATACGGTTATGGCTACACCTTC
NA,TRBJ1-2,TRBV4-3,TRBD1,CASSQESGGQGNYGYTF,TGCGCCAGCAGCCAAGAGAGTGGCGGACAGGGGAACTATGGCTACACCTTC
NA,TRBJ2-7,TRBV13,NA,CASSLRRGVSPWEQYF,TGTGCCAGCAGCTTAAGGAGAGGCGTATCGCCTTGGGAGCAGTACTTC
NA,TRBJ2-2,TRBV4-1,TRBD2,CASSRGLAGDRYTGELFF,TGCGCCAGCAGCCGAGGACTAGCGGGAGATCGGTACACCGGGGAGCTGTTTTTT
NA,TRBJ2-1,TRBV7-3,TRBD2,CASSLRLAGGDEQFF,TGTGCCAGCAGCTTAAGGCTAGCGGGAGGCGATGAGCAGTTCTTC
NA,TRBJ2-7,TRBV5-8,NA,CASSNWGLSPYEQYF,TGTGCCAGCAGCAATTGGGGGCTCTCGCCCTACGAGCAGTACTTC
NA,TRBJ2-7,TRBV19,TRBD1,CASSIADRYEQYF,TGTGCCAGTAGTATAGCGGACAGGTACGAGCAGTACTTC
NA,TRBJ1-2,TRBV6-1,TRBD1,CASSRQGLVGYTF,TGTGCCAGCAGTAGACAGGGTCTAGTTGGCTACACCTTC
NA,TRBJ2-7,TRBV6-4,NA,CASTPAAALGAYEQYF,TGTGCCAGCACCCCCGCCGCGGCATTGGGGGCTTACGAGCAGTACTTC
NA,TRBJ2-7,TRBV2,TRBD1,CASSQQGTRSYEQYF,TGTGCCAGCAGCCAACAGGGGACCCGCTCCTACGAGCAGTACTTC
NA,TRBJ2-1,TRBV28,NA,CASSPGGTLANEQFF,TGTGCCAGCAGTCCGGGGGGCACCTTGGCCAATGAGCAGTTCTTC
NA,TRBJ2-5,TRBV7-9,TRBD2,CASSLDPAGGPAKYF,TGTGCCAGCAGCTTAGACCCAGCGGGAGGCCCGGCGAAGTACTTC
NA,TRBJ1-1,TRBV9,TRBD1,CASSVGDRGLANTEAFF,TGTGCCAGCAGCGTAGGGGACAGGGGGCTTGCGAACACTGAAGCTTTCTTT
NA,TRBJ2-7,TRBV30,TRBD1,CAWAVGQGSYEQYF,TGTGCCTGGGCCGTGGGACAGGGATCCTACGAGCAGTACTTC
NA,TRBJ1-1,TRBV9,TRBD1,CASSPRTGMVEAEAFF,TGTGCCAGCAGCCCGCGGACAGGGATGGTGGAAGCTGAAGCTTTCTTT
NA,TRBJ1-5,TRBV2,TRBD1,CASRVGSGTGARQPQHF,TGTGCCAGCCGTGTAGGTTCCGGGACAGGGGCGCGTCAGCCCCAGCATTTT
NA,TRBJ2-7,TRBV7-6,TRBD1,CASSQGQFPYEQYF,TGTGCCAGCAGCCAGGGACAGTTCCCCTACGAGCAGTACTTC
NA,TRBJ1-5,TRBV5-4,NA,CASSPGVDQPQHF,TGTGCCAGCAGCCCAGGGGTCGATCAGCCCCAGCATTTT